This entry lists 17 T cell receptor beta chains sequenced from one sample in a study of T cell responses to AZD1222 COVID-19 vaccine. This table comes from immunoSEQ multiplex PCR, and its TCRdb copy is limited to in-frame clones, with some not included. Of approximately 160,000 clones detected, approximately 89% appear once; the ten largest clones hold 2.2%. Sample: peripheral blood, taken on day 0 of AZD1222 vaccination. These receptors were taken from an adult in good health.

CDR3 nucleotide sequence: TGTGCCAGCAGTGCAGGCGGGGGCTCCTACAATGAGCAGTTCTTC. Translation: CASSAGGGSYNEQFF. This chain joins TRBV2 and TRBJ2-1, with TRBD2 matching over 7 bases. Germline values: CDR1 SNHLY, CDR2 FYNNEI. CDR3 length: 15 amino acids. V lost 4 bases, J lost 0 bases, and 3 bases stayed unmatched. Full variable domain (remainder filled in from reference TRBV2 and TRBJ2-1): EPEVTQTPSHQVTQMGQEVILRCVPISNHLYFYWYRQILGQKVEFLVSFYNNEISEKSEIFDDQFSVERPDGSNFTLKIRSTKLEDSAMYFCASSAGGGSYNEQFFGPGTRLTVL.

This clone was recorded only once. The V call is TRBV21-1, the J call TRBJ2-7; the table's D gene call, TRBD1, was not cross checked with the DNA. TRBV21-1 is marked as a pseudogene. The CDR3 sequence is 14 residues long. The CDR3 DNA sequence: TGTGCCAGCAGCAAAATAAACAGGGACAACGAGCAGTACTTC. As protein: CASSKINRDNEQYF.

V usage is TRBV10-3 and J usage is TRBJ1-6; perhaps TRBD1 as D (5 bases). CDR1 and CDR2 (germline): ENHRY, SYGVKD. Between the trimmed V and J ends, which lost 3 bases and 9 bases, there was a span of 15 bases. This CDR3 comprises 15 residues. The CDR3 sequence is CAISDKTVGGSPLHF. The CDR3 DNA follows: TGTGCCATCAGTGATAAAACTGTGGGGGGTTCACCCCTCCACTTT.

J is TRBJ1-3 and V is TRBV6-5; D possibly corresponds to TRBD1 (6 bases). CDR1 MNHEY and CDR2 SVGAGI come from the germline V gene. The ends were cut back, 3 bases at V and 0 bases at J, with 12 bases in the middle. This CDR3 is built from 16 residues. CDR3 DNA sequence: TGTGCCAGCAGTTATTCCAGGGGTAGCTCTGGAAACACCATATATTTT. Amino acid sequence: CASSYSRGSSGNTIYF.

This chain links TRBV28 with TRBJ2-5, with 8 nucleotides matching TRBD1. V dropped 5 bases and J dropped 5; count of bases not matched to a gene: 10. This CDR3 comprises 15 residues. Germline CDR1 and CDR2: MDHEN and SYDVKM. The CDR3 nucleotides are TGTGCCAGCAGTGCGTCCGGGACAGGTTATGAGACCCAGTACTTC. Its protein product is CASSASGTGYETQYF.

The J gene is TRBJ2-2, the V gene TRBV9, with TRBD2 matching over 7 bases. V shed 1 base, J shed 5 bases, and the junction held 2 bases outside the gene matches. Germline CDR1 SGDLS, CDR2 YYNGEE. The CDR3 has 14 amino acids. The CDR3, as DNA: TGTGCCAGCAGCGTAACCGGGGGGACCGGGGAGCTGTTTTTT. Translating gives CASSVTGGTGELFF.

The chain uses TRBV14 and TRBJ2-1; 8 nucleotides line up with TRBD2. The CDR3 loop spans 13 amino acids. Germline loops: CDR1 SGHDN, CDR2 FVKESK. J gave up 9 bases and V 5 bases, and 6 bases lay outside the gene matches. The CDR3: CASSSARGGEQFF. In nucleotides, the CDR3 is TGTGCCAGCAGCTCCGCCCGGGGGGGTGAGCAGTTCTTC.

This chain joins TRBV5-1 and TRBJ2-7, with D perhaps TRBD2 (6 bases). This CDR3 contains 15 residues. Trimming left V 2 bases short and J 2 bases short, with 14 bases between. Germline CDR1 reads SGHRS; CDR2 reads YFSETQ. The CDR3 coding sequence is TGCGCCAGCAGCTTTGAGCGGGTTACTACCTACGAGCAGTACTTC. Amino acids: CASSFERVTTYEQYF.

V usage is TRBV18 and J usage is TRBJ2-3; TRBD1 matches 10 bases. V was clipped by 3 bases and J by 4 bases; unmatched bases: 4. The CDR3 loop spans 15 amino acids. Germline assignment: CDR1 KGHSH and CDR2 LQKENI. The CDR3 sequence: CASSPRTGGADTQYF. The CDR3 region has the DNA TGTGCCAGCTCACCCCGGACAGGGGGAGCAGATACGCAGTATTTT.

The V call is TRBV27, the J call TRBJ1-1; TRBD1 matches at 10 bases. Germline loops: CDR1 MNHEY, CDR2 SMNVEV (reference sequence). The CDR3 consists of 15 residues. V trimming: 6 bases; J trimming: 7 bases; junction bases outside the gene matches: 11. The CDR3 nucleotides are TGTGCCAGCAGGAAATCGACAGGGGGCGCAGGTGAAGCTTTCTTT. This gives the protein CASRKSTGGAGEAFF.

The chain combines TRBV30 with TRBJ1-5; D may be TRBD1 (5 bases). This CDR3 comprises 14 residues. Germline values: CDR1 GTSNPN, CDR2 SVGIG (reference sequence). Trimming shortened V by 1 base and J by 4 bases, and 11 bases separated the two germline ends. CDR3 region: CAWSAHRKNQPQHF. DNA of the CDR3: TGTGCCTGGAGTGCCCACAGGAAAAATCAGCCCCAGCATTTT.

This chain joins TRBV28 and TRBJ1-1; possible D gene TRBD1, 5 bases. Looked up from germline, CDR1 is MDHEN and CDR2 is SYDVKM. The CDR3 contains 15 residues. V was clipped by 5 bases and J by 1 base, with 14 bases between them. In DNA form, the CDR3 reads TGTGCCAGCAGTCGGAAGGGACTGCCGAACACTGAAGCTTTCTTT. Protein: CASSRKGLPNTEAFF.

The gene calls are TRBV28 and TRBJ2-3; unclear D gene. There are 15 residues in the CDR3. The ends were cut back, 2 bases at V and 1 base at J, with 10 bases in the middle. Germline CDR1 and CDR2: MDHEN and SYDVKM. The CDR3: CASSLIGPRTDTQYF. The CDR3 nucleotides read TGTGCCAGCAGTTTAATAGGGCCTCGCACAGATACGCAGTATTTT.

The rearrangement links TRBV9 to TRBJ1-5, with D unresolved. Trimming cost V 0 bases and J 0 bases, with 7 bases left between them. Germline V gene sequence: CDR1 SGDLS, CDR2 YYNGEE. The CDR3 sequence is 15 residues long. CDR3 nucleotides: TGTGCCAGCAGCGTAGGTCCGACTAGCAATCAGCCCCAGCATTTT. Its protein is CASSVGPTSNQPQHF.

CDR3 region: CASSQLGVQLAFF. CDR3 sequence (DNA): TGTGCCAGCAGCCAATTAGGTGTGCAGTTGGCTTTCTTT. This rearrangement joins TRBV4-2 to TRBJ1-1, with D unresolved. Germline-derived CDR1 and CDR2 are LGHNA and YNFKEQ. V was shortened by 2 bases and J by 11 bases, with 15 bases between the two germline ends. This CDR3 is built from 13 residues.

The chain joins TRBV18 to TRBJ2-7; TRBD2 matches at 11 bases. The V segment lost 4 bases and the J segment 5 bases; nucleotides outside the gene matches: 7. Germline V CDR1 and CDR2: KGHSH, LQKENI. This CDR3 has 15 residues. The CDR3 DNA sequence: TGTGCCAGCTCACAAACTAGCGGGAGAGCCCACGAGCAGTACTTC. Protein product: CASSQTSGRAHEQYF.

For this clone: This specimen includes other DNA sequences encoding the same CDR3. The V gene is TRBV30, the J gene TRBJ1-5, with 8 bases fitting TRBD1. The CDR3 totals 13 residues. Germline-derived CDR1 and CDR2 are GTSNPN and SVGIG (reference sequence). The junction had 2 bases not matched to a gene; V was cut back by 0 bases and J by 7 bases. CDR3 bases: TGTGCCTGGAGTGTACAGGGGGGACAGCCCCAGCATTTT. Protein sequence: CAWSVQGGQPQHF.